The clone carrying this TCR beta chain appeared a few times. Its antigen is still unknown. These data are taken from a study of T cell repertoires in cytomegalovirus infection. The wider study: Public TCR beta signatures provided an indication of both CMV infection and a matching HLA type. Points from the study as a whole: The study identified carriers of CMV plus the relevant HLA from cumulative public TCR beta family frequency. HLA-C-restricted CMV clonotypes gave the most frequent clonotype in two of eight donors.

TCRdb analysed the reads with MiXCR anew, one entry per CDR3 protein. The sample shows about 200,000 distinct CDR3 sequences, approximately 9.7% of them seen only once. CDR3 length: 13 residues. Germline CDR1 and CDR2: MNHEY and SVGEGT. Trimming cost V 6 bases and J 7 bases, with 15 bases left between them. The clonotype comes from a human donor in good health (CMV status not recorded). Some clones in this sample may be carry-over from other donors' samples. Sample: PBMCs. The rearrangement uses TRBV6-2 or TRBV6-3 and TRBJ1-1; possibly TRBD1 for D (6 bases). CDR3 bases: TGTGCCAGCAGCCAAGGACAGATAGTTGAAGCTTTCTTT. This translates into CASSQGQIVEAFF.